The 30 T cell receptor beta chains below were found in one sample sequenced in a study of cytomegalovirus exposure and HLA in healthy donors. 60 Vbeta and 13 Jbeta primers were used in PCR. Generated by immunoSEQ multiplex PCR, the TCRdb table keeps only in-frame clones and is missing some. The sample holds some 75,000 clones. Sequencing was performed on PBMCs. The receptors come from a man aged 35 to 55 in good health and CMV-seronegative.

The chain uses TRBV27 and TRBJ1-3; D perhaps matches TRBD1 (6 bases). Germline-derived CDR1 and CDR2 are MNHEY and SMNVEV (reference sequence). Trimming removed 0 bases at V and 3 bases at J, with 9 bases between. The CDR3 spans 15 residues. The CDR3 DNA is TGTGCCAGCAGTTTATCAGGGGGTATTGGAAACACCATATATTTT. It encodes CASSLSGGIGNTIYF.

The chain combines TRBV30 with TRBJ2-1, with 9 bases lining up with TRBD2. The J segment lost 8 bases and the V segment lost 3 bases, leaving 8 bases of the junction unmatched. The CDR3 sequence is 14 residues long. CDR1 and CDR2 from the germline V gene are GTSNPN and SVGIG (reference sequence). This CDR3 is CAWRPGLASHEQFF. CDR3 nucleotides: TGTGCCTGGAGGCCGGGACTAGCTTCCCATGAGCAGTTCTTC.

This chain links TRBV19 with TRBJ2-7; 12 positions match TRBD1. Per the germline V gene, CDR1 is LNHDA and CDR2 is SQIVND (reference sequence). CDR3 size: 15 residues. V lost 6 bases to trimming and J lost 7 bases; unmatched junction nucleotides: 10. The CDR3 sequence: CASSRRGQGAEEQYF. The DNA of the CDR3 is TGTGCCAGTAGCCGCCGGGGACAGGGGGCGGAAGAGCAGTACTTC.

The rearrangement joins TRBV29-1 to TRBJ1-1; D not certain. Germline CDR1 and CDR2: SQVTM and ANQGSEA. The CDR3 is 13 residues long. Between the trimmed V and J ends, which lost 7 bases and 3 bases, there was a span of 15 bases. The CDR3 spells CSASGRADTEAFF. CDR3 bases: TGCAGCGCATCGGGAAGGGCGGACACTGAAGCTTTCTTT.

This chain connects TRBV6-1 to TRBJ2-7; D is possibly TRBD1 (7 bases). Germline V gene lookup returns CDR1 MNHNS and CDR2 SASEGT. Trimming removed 7 bases at V and 6 bases at J, with 19 bases between. The CDR3 contains 14 residues. The CDR3 here is CASTTSPGGGEQYF. The CDR3 DNA reads as TGTGCCAGCACAACCAGTCCAGGGGGAGGCGAGCAGTACTTC.

The genes are TRBV10-1 and TRBJ2-1; TRBD1 might be the D (7 bases). Germline CDR1 reads WNHNN; CDR2 reads SYGVQD (reference sequence). The CDR3 has 13 residues. The V end was cut by 2 bases, the J end by 13 bases, with 15 bases between. The CDR3 region is CASSEAGQTRQFF. The CDR3 DNA reads as TGCGCCAGCAGTGAGGCGGGACAGACCCGACAGTTCTTC.

The chain has TRBV5-1 and TRBJ2-7; 9 nucleotides align to TRBD1. The V gene end was trimmed by 0 bases and the J gene end by 3 bases; junction bases not matched to a gene: 4. Germline V CDR1 and CDR2: SGHRS, YFSETQ. The CDR3 runs to 15 residues. The CDR3 region is CASSLEQGAVYEQYF. The CDR3, as DNA: TGCGCCAGCAGCTTGGAACAGGGGGCGGTCTACGAGCAGTACTTC.

This chain connects TRBV6-5 to TRBJ2-5, with TRBD1 identical over 8 bases. Trimming at V came to 5 bases and at J to 2 bases, leaving 4 bases not matched to a gene. The CDR3 extends over 14 amino acids. The germline gives CDR1 MNHEY, CDR2 SVGAGI. The CDR3 sequence is CASSARTGQETQYF. CDR3 nucleotides: TGTGCCAGCAGTGCCAGGACAGGGCAAGAGACCCAGTACTTC.

The rearrangement uses TRBV4-1 and TRBJ2-5; TRBD1 matches 7 bases. This CDR3 spans 15 amino acids. The germline V gene has CDR1 MGHRA and CDR2 YSYEKL. V was pared by 4 bases and J by 1 base, with 6 bases of the junction left unmatched. DNA for the CDR3: TGCGCCAGCAGCCGAACAGGGACAGTCCAAGAGACCCAGTACTTC. This encodes CASSRTGTVQETQYF.

The CDR3 DNA sequence: TGTGCCAGCAGTTACTCCGGGACAGGGAACACTGAAGCTTTCTTT. Translated, it gives CASSYSGTGNTEAFF. V usage is TRBV6-5 and J usage is TRBJ1-1; 8 bases line up with TRBD1. This CDR3 spans 15 amino acids. CDR1 and CDR2 (germline): MNHEY, SVGAGI. V lost 0 bases and J lost 1; bases outside the gene matches: 1.

V and J are TRBV9 and TRBJ2-3, with 8 bases identical to TRBD1. V lost 5 bases and J lost 6; bases outside the gene matches: 11. Per the germline V gene, CDR1 is SGDLS and CDR2 is YYNGEE. This CDR3 region has 15 residues. The CDR3 spells CASSRQGAHGDTQYF. CDR3 DNA: TGTGCCAGCAGTCGTCAGGGGGCGCATGGGGATACGCAGTATTTT.

The chain couples TRBV21-1 to TRBJ1-1; TRBD1 was called by the table and not checked on the DNA. TRBV21-1 is flagged as a pseudogene. CDR3 length: 22 residues. CDR3 region: CASSKAGTGPQMSAQMNTEAFF. For the CDR3, the DNA is TGTGCCAGCAGCAAAGCGGGGACAGGTCCTCAAATGTCGGCTCAAATGAACACTGAAGCTTTCTTT.

The rearrangement links TRBV9 to TRBJ2-2; TRBD2 matches 10 bases. This CDR3 is built from 16 residues. Per the germline V gene, CDR1 is SGDLS and CDR2 is YYNGEE. The junction had 2 bases not matched to a gene; V was cut back by 1 base and J by 2 bases. Here the CDR3 DNA reads TGTGCCAGCAGCGTACTAGCGGGGGTAAACACCGGGGAGCTGTTTTTT. It is translated as CASSVLAGVNTGELFF.

The chain combines TRBV6-1 with TRBJ2-1, with D maybe TRBD2 (6 bases). This CDR3 region has 15 residues. Per the germline V gene, CDR1 is MNHNS and CDR2 is SASEGT. V was cut by 4 bases and J by 6 bases, with 16 bases left in between. DNA for the CDR3: TGTGCCAGCAGTGCTGGAGGGTTGGTGCCCAATGAGCAGTTCTTC. Translation gives CASSAGGLVPNEQFF.

V gene TRBV19 combines with J gene TRBJ1-1, with 7 positions matching TRBD1. J lost 3 bases, V lost 6 bases, and 10 bases had no gene match. Per the germline V gene, CDR1 is LNHDA and CDR2 is SQIVND (reference sequence). The CDR3 extends over 15 amino acids. In DNA form, the CDR3 reads TGTGCCAGTAGAGACAGGGCCGGTGGGGACACTGAAGCTTTCTTT. Translated: CASRDRAGGDTEAFF.

J is TRBJ2-7 and V is TRBV5-4; D is ambiguous. Per germline, CDR1 SGHNT and CDR2 YYREEE (reference sequence). CDR3 length: 12 residues. The V end was cut by 0 bases, the J end by 6 bases, with 7 bases between. The CDR3 loop reads CASSLGSGEQYF. The CDR3, as DNA: TGTGCCAGCAGCTTGGGGAGTGGCGAGCAGTACTTC. Using reference TRBV5-4 and TRBJ2-7 for the parts outside the CDR3, the full variable domain is ETGVTQSPTHLIKTRGQQVTLRCSSQSGHNTVSWYQQALGQGPQFIFQYYREEENGRGNFPPRFSGLQFPNYSSELNVNALELDDSALYLCASSLGSGEQYFGPGTRLTVT.

This chain connects TRBV7-2 to TRBJ2-3, with D perhaps matching TRBD1 (6 bases). CDR1 is SGHTA, CDR2 FQGNSA, per germline. This CDR3 spans 15 amino acids. V was clipped by 1 base and J by 9 bases, with 17 bases between them. CDR3 sequence reads: CASSLDSSSGQTQYF. As DNA, the CDR3 is TGTGCCAGCAGCTTAGATTCGTCCTCTGGACAGACGCAGTATTTT.

The gene calls are TRBV5-4 and TRBJ2-5; 9 nucleotides line up with TRBD2. Germline V gene lookup returns CDR1 SGHNT and CDR2 YYREEE (reference sequence). V was pared by 5 bases and J by 6 bases, with 5 bases of the junction left unmatched. This CDR3 has 13 residues. The CDR3 bases are TGTGCCAGCAGTAAGCGGGAGGTAAAGACCCAGTACTTC. Encoded protein: CASSKREVKTQYF.

Considering frequency, this clone is medium-sized (0.01 to 0.1%). The chain employs TRBV6-5 and TRBJ1-2; TRBD1 agrees at 7 bases. Germline V gives CDR1 MNHEY, CDR2 SVGAGI. The CDR3 runs 15 residues. V shed 3 bases and J 5 bases; nucleotides not matched to a gene: 9. Here the CDR3 DNA reads TGTGCCAGCAGTTATCAAACAGGGGCCTGGTATGGCTACACCTTC. Protein sequence: CASSYQTGAWYGYTF.

The chain is built from TRBV30 and TRBJ1-2; D not resolved. From germline, CDR1 is GTSNPN and CDR2 SVGIG (reference sequence). The CDR3 sequence is 12 residues long. With 5 bases removed from V and 3 bases from J, the gap between germline ends came to 10 bases. CDR3: CAWGEGDYGYTF. CDR3 sequence (DNA): TGTGCCTGGGGGGAGGGAGACTATGGCTACACCTTC.

The J gene is TRBJ2-2, the V gene TRBV27; weak D call: TRBD2 (5 bases). Germline lookup yields CDR1 MNHEY and CDR2 SMNVEV (reference sequence). The CDR3 is 20 amino acids. The ends were cut back, 5 bases at V and 1 base at J, with 26 bases in the middle. CDR3 coding DNA: TGTGCCAGCAGTCAACTTGCACCCTACCGAACAGCGGTGAACACCGGGGAGCTGTTTTTT. Translation gives CASSQLAPYRTAVNTGELFF.

V gene TRBV6-6 combines with J gene TRBJ1-6; 10 bases are a match to TRBD1. V trimming: 9 bases; J trimming: 8 bases; junction bases outside the gene matches: 1. The germline V gene has CDR1 MNHNY and CDR2 SVGAGI (reference sequence). The CDR3 totals 12 residues. The CDR3 spells CASGTGDSPLHF. In DNA form, the CDR3 reads TGTGCCAGTGGGACAGGGGATTCACCCCTCCACTTT.

The CDR3 sequence is CASSPRTGGLTNEKLFF. For the CDR3, the DNA is TGTGCCAGCAGCCCTAGGACAGGGGGCCTTACTAATGAAAAACTGTTTTTT. V gene TRBV7-9 combines with J gene TRBJ1-4; the match to TRBD1 covers 11 bases. This CDR3 is built from 17 residues. Losses at the gene ends were 5 bases for V and 2 bases for J; bases not matched to a gene: 7. Looked up from germline, CDR1 is SEHNR and CDR2 is FQNEAQ (reference sequence).

This sequence joins TRBV7-2 and TRBJ2-1, with 9 bases identical to TRBD2. Germline V gives CDR1 SGHTA, CDR2 FQGNSA. After removal of 2 bases from V and 2 bases from J, the junction contained 4 bases not matched to a gene. The CDR3 sequence is 16 residues long. The CDR3 nucleotides read TGTGCCAGCAGCTTATCCGGCGGGAGGGCCTACAATGAGCAGTTCTTC. Encoded protein: CASSLSGGRAYNEQFF. Supplemented by reference TRBV7-2 and TRBJ2-1, the full variable domain reads GAGVSQSPSNKVTEKGKDVELRCDPISGHTALYWYRQSLGQGLEFLIYFQGNSAPDKSGLPSDRFSAERTGGSVSTLTIQRTQQEDSAVYLCASSLSGGRAYNEQFFGPGTRLTVL.

DNA of the CDR3: TGTGCCAGCAGCTTAGTGCAGGGCACTGAAGCTTTCTTT. This encodes CASSLVQGTEAFF. The chain recombines TRBV7-9 with TRBJ1-1, with D perhaps matching TRBD1 (5 bases). The CDR3 consists of 13 residues. Trimming removed 1 base at V and 4 bases at J, with 7 bases between. CDR1 is SEHNR and CDR2 is FQNEAQ in the germline V gene (reference sequence).

The rearrangement joins TRBV5-4 to TRBJ1-4, with D possibly being TRBD1 (5 bases). Germline V gene lookup returns CDR1 SGHNT and CDR2 YYREEE (reference sequence). The V and J ends lost 4 bases and 8 bases respectively, with 12 bases between them. The CDR3 length is 13 residues. CDR3: CASSPGGREKLFF. The CDR3 DNA reads TGTGCCAGCAGCCCGGGGGGACGCGAAAAACTGTTTTTT.

The rearrangement joins TRBV9 to TRBJ1-2; the D gene is possibly TRBD1 (5 bases). CDR3 length: 14 residues. Trimming stripped 2 bases from V and 5 bases from J, with 13 bases between. Germline V gene sequence: CDR1 SGDLS, CDR2 YYNGEE. CDR3 in DNA: TGTGCCAGCAGCGTGACACAGGAGTCTTATGGCTACACCTTC. As protein: CASSVTQESYGYTF.

The chain couples TRBV30 to TRBJ2-7, with D possibly matching TRBD2 (6 bases). Germline V gene data show CDR1 as GTSNPN and CDR2 as SVGIG (reference sequence). CDR3 length: 14 residues. Trimming took 1 base from V and 6 from J, leaving 16 bases between them. The CDR3 sequence: CAWSGRGLRAEQYF. The CDR3 DNA is TGTGCCTGGAGTGGGCGGGGCCTTAGGGCCGAGCAGTACTTC.

This chain connects TRBV5-1 to TRBJ1-4, with a tentative D call TRBD1 (5 bases). V dropped 2 bases and J dropped 8 bases, with 13 bases sitting between them. This CDR3 spans 14 amino acids. Germline V CDR1 and CDR2: SGHRS, YFSETQ. The CDR3 coding sequence is TGCGCCAGCAGCTTCCAGGGTGTTGGCGAAAAACTGTTTTTT. This sequence encodes CASSFQGVGEKLFF.

This clone shows up as medium-sized by frequency. The chain links TRBV4-1 to TRBJ1-1; D unclear. Per germline, CDR1 MGHRA and CDR2 YSYEKL. CDR3 length: 15 amino acids. The V gene lost 0 bases and the J gene lost 3 bases, with 11 bases spanning the gap. The CDR3 here is CASSQEGFRDTEAFF. The CDR3 nucleotides are TGCGCCAGCAGCCAAGAAGGTTTTCGGGACACTGAAGCTTTCTTT.